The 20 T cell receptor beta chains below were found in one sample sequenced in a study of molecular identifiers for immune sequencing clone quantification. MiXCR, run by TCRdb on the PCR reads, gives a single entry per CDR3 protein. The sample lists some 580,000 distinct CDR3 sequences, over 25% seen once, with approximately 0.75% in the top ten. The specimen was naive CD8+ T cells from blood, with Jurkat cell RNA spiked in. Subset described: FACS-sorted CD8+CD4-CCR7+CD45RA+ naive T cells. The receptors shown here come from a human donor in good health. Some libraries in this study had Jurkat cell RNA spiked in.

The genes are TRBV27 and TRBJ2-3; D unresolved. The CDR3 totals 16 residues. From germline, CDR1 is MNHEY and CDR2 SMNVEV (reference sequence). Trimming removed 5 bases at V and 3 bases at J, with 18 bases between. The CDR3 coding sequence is TGTGCCAGCAGTGCCGGGCCGCCCCTTGGGACAGATACGCAGTATTTT. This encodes CASSAGPPLGTDTQYF.

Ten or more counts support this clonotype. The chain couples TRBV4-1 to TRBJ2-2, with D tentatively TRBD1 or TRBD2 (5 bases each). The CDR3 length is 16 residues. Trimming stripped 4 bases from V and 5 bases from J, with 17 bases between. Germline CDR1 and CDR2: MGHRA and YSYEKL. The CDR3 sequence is CASSPSTGPRTGELFF. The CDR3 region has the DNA TGCGCCAGCAGCCCTAGTACGGGGCCCAGGACCGGGGAGCTGTTTTTT.

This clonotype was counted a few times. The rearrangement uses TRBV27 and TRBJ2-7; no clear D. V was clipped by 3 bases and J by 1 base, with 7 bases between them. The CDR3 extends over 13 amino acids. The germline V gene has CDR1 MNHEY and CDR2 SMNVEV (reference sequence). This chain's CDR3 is CASSFLQSYEQYF. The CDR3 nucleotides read TGTGCCAGCAGTTTTCTACAGTCCTACGAGCAGTACTTC.

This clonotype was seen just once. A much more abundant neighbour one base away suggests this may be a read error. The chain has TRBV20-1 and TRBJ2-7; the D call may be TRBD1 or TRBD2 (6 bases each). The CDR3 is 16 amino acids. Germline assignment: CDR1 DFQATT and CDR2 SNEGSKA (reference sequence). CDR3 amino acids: CSAWGPGDISSYVQYF. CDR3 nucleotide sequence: TGCAGTGCTTGGGGACCGGGGGACATAAGTTCCTACGTGCAGTACTTC.

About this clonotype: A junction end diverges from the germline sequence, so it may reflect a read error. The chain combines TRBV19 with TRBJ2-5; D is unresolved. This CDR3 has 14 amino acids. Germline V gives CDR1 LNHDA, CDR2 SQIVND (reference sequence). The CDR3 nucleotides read TGTGCCAGTAGTACTTCCGCCAGCCAAGAGGCCCAGTACTTC. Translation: CASSTSASQEAQYF.

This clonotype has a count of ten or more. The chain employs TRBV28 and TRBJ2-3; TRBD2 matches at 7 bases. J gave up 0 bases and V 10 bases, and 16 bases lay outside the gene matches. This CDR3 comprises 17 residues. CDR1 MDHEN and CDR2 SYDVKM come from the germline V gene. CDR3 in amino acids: CATKTSRLYTSTDTQYF. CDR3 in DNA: TGTGCCACCAAGACTAGCCGACTCTACACTAGCACAGATACGCAGTATTTT. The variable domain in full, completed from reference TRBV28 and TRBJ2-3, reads DVKVTQSSRYLVKRTGEKVFLECVQDMDHENMFWYRQDPGLGLRLIYFSYDVKMKEKGDIPEGYSVSREKKERFSLILESASTNQTSMYLCATKTSRLYTSTDTQYFGPGTRLTVL.

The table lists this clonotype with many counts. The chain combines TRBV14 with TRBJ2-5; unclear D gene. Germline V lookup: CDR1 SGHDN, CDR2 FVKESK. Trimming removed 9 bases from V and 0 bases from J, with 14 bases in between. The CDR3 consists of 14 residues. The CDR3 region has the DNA TGTGCCAGTAGAGGTTGGCAGGACCAAGAGACCCAGTACTTC. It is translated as CASRGWQDQETQYF.

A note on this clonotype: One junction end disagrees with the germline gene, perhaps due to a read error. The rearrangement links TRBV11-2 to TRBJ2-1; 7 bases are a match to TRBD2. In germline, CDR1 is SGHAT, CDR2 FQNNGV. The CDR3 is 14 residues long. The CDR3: CAGSPGTNYNEQFF. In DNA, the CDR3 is TGTGCCGGCAGCCCCGGGACTAACTACAATGAGCAGTTCTTC.

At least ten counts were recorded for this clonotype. The CDR3 spells CASSQDIGTGQGAFF. The CDR3 coding sequence is TGCGCCAGCAGCCAAGATATCGGGACAGGGCAAGGAGCTTTCTTT. The V call is TRBV4-1, the J call TRBJ1-1, with 9 bases identical to TRBD1. In germline, CDR1 is MGHRA, CDR2 YSYEKL. This CDR3 comprises 15 residues. The J segment lost 10 bases and the V segment lost 0 bases, leaving 9 bases of the junction unmatched.

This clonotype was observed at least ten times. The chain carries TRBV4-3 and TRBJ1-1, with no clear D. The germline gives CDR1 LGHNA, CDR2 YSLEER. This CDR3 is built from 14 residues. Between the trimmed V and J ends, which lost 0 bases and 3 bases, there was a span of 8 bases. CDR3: CASSQEGSYTEAFF. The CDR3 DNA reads TGCGCCAGCAGCCAAGAAGGCAGCTACACTGAAGCTTTCTTT.

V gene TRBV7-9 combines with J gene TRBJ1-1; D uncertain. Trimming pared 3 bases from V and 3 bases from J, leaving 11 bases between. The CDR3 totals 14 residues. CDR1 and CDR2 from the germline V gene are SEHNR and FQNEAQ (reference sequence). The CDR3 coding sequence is TGTGCCAGCAGCTTTTCGGGCAGCGACACTGAAGCTTTCTTT. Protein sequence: CASSFSGSDTEAFF.

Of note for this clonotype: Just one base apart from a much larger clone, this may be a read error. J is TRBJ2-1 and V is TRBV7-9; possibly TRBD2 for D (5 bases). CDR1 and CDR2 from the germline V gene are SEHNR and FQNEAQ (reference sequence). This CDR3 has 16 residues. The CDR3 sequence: CASSSVASKPYNAQFF. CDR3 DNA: TGTGCCAGCAGCTCAGTAGCTAGCAAACCTTACAATGCGCAGTTCTTC.

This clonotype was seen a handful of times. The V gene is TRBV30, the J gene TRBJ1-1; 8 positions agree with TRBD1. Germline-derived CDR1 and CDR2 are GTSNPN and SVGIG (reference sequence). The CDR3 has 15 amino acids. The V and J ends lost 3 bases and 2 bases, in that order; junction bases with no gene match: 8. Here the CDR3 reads CAWSSPGTGNTEAFF. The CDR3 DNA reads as TGTGCCTGGAGCAGTCCCGGGACAGGAAACACTGAAGCTTTCTTT.

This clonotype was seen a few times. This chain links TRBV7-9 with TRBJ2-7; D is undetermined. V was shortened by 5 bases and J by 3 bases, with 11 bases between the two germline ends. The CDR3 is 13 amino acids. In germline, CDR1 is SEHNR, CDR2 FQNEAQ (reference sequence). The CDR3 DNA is TGTGCCAGCAGCCCCGACGGGCTCTACGAGCAGTACTTC. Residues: CASSPDGLYEQYF. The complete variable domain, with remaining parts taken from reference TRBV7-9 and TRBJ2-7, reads DTGVSQNPRHKITKRGQNVTFRCDPISEHNRLYWYRQTLGQGPEFLTYFQNEAQLEKSRLLSDRFSAERPKGSFSTLEIQRTEQGDSAMYLCASSPDGLYEQYFGPGTRLTVT.

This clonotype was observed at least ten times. The CDR3 DNA follows: TGTGCCAGCAGCTTGAGGGCAGGGGACGAGCAGTACTTC. It translates to CASSLRAGDEQYF. The rearrangement joins TRBV5-6 to TRBJ2-7, with D possibly being TRBD1 (6 bases). Germline V lookup: CDR1 SGHDT, CDR2 YYEEEE. The CDR3 is made up of 13 amino acids. V lost 1 base to trimming and J lost 5 bases, with 10 bases between them. Full variable domain (rest looked up from reference TRBV5-6 and TRBJ2-7): DAGVTQSPTHLIKTRGQQVTLRCSPKSGHDTVSWYQQALGQGPQFIFQYYEEEERQRGNFPDRFSGHQFPNYSSELNVNALLLGDSALYLCASSLRAGDEQYFGPGTRLTVT.

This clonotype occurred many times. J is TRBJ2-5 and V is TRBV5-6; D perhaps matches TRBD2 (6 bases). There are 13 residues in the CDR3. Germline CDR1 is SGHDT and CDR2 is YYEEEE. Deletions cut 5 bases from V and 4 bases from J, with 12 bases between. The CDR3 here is CASSLAAPETQYF. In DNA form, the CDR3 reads TGTGCCAGCAGTTTAGCGGCACCAGAGACCCAGTACTTC.

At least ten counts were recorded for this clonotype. CDR3 region: CASSSGTSATADTQYF. The CDR3 DNA reads as TGTGCCAGCAGCTCCGGGACTAGCGCCACAGCAGATACGCAGTATTTT. The V call is TRBV7-6, the J call TRBJ2-3, with TRBD2 matching over 10 bases. This CDR3 has 16 amino acids. The V and J ends lost 4 bases and 4 bases, in that order; junction bases with no gene match: 8. Germline V gene sequence: CDR1 SGHVS, CDR2 FNYEAQ.

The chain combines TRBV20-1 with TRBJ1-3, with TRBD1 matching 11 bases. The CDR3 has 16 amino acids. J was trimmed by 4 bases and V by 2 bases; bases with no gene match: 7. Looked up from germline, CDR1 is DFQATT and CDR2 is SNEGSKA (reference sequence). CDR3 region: CSARSDRGHFGNTIYF. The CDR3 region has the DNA TGCAGTGCTAGATCGGACAGGGGGCACTTCGGAAACACCATATATTTT.

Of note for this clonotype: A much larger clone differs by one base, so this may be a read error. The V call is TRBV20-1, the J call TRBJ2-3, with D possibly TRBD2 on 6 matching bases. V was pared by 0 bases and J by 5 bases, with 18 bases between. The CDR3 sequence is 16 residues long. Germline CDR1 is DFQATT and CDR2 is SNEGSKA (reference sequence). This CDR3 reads CSARDHSGGVGDTQYF. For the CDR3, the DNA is TGCAGTGCTAGAGATCATTCTGGCGGGGTAGGAGATACGCAGTATTTT.

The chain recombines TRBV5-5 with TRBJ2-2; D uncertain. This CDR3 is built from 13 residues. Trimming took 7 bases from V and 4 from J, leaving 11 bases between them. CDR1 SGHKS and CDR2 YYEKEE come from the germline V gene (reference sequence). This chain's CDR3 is CASGWGATGELFF. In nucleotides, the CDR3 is TGTGCCAGCGGATGGGGTGCCACCGGGGAGCTGTTTTTT.